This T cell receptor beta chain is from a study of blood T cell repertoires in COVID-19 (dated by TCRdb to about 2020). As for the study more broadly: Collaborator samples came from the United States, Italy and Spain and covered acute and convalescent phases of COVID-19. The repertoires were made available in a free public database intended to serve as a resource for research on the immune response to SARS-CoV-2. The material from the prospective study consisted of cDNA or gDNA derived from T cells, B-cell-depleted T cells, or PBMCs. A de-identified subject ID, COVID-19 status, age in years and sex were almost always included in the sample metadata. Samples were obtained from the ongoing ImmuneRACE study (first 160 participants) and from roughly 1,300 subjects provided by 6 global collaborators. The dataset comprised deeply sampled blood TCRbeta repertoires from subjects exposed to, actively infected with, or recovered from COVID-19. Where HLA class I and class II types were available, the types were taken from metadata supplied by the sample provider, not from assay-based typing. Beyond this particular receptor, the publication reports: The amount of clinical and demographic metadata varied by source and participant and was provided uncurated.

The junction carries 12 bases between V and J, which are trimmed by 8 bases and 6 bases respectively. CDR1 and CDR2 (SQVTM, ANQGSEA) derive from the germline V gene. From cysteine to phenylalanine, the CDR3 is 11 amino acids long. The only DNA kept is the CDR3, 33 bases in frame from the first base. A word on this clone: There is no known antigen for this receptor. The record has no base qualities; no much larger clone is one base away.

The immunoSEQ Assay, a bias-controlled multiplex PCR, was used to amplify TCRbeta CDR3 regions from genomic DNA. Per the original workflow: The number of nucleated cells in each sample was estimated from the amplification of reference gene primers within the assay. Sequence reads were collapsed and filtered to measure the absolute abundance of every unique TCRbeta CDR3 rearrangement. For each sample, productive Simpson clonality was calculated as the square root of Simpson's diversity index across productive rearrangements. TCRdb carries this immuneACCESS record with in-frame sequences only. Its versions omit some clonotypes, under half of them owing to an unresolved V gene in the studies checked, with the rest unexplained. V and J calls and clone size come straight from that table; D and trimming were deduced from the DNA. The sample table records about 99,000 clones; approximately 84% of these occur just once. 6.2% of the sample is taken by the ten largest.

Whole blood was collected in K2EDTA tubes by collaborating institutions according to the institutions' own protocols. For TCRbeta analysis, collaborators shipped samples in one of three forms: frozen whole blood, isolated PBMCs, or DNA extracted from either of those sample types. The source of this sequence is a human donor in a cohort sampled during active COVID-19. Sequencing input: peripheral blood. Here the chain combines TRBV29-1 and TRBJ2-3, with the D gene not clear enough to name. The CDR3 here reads CSFSRQDTQYF. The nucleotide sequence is TGCAGCTTTAGCCGCCAGGATACGCAGTATTTT.